The sequence of this TCR beta chain was determined in a study of response to subunit inactivated influenza vaccine. Regarding the study as a whole: Authors suggested few new T cells are recruited by each seasonal influenza vaccination.

TCRdb ran MiXCR on the RT-PCR reads and lists one entry per CDR3 protein. The sample has fewer than 350,000 distinct CDR3 sequences, 20% to 25% seen once. The ends lost 3 bases at V and 6 bases at J; junction bases unmatched: 6. The germline V gene encodes CDR1 SGHRS and CDR2 YFSETQ. This CDR3 contains 14 residues. Concerning this clonotype itself: Its antigen is not known.

The TCR was taken from a man aged 50 to 75 who received an inactivated influenza vaccine. The chain joins TRBV5-1 to TRBJ2-1; 7 nucleotides match TRBD2. The sequencing here drew on PBMCs from blood, taken approximately 20 months after vaccination. The CDR3 sequence: CASSSTTSSNEQFF. CDR3 DNA: TGCGCCAGCAGCTCGACGACTAGCAGCAATGAGCAGTTCTTC. Variable domain in full (rest from reference TRBV5-1 and TRBJ2-1): KAGVTQTPRYLIKTRGQQVTLSCSPISGHRSVSWYQQTPGQGLQFLFEYFSETQRNKGNFPGRFSGRQFSNSRSEMNVSTLELGDSALYLCASSSTTSSNEQFFGPGTRLTVL.